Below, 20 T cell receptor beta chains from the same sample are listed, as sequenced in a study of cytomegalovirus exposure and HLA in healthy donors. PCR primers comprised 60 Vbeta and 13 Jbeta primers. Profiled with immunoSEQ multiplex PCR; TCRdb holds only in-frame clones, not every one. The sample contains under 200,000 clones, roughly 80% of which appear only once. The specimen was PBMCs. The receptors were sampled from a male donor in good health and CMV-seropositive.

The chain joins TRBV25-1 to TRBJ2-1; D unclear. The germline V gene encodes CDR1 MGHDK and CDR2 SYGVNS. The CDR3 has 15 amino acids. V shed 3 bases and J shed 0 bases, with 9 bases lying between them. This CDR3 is CASSDRRSSYNEQFF. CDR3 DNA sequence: TGTGCCAGCAGTGATCGTAGGAGCTCCTACAATGAGCAGTTCTTC. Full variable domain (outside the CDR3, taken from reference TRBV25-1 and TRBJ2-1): EADIYQTPRYLVIGTGKKITLECSQTMGHDKMYWYQQDPGMELHLIHYSYGVNSTEKGDLSSESTVSRIRTEHFPLTLESARPSHTSQYLCASSDRRSSYNEQFFGPGTRLTVL.

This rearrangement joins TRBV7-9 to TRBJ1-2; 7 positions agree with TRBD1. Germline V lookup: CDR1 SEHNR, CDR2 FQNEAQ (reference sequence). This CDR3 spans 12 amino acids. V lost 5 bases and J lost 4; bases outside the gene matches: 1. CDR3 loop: CASSRDSYGYTF. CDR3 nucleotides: TGTGCCAGCAGCCGGGACAGCTATGGCTACACCTTC.

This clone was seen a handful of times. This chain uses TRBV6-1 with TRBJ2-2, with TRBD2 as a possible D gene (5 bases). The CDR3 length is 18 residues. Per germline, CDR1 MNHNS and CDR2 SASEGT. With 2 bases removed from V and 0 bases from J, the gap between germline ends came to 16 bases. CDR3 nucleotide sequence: TGTGCCAGCAGTGAAAACGGGTTGGGAGCCACGAACACCGGGGAGCTGTTTTTT. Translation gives CASSENGLGATNTGELFF.

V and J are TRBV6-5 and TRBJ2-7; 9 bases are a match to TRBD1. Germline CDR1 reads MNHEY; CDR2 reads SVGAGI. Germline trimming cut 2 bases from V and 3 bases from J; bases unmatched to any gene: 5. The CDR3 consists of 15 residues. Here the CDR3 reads CASSYGTGISYEQYF. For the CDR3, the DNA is TGTGCCAGCAGTTACGGGACAGGGATAAGCTACGAGCAGTACTTC.

The CDR3 bases are TGTGCCAGCAGCCCTTTCCTAATCCCGAACACTGAAGCTTTCTTT. Residues: CASSPFLIPNTEAFF. The V gene is TRBV5-6, the J gene TRBJ1-1, with no clear D. Per germline, CDR1 SGHDT and CDR2 YYEEEE. The CDR3 runs to 15 residues. The V and J ends lost 4 bases and 1 base respectively, with 14 bases between them.

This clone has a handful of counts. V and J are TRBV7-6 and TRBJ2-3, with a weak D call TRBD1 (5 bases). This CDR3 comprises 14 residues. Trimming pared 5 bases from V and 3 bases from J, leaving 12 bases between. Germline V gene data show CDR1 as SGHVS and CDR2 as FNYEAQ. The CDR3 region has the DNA TGTGCCAGCAGCCTAGGGGCTTCGACAGATACGCAGTATTTT. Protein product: CASSLGASTDTQYF.

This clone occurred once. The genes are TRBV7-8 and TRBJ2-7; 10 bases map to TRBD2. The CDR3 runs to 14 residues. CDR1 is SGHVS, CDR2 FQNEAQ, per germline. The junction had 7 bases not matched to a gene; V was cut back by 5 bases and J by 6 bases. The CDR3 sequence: CASSQSGGVLEQYF. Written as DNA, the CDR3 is TGTGCCAGCAGCCAAAGCGGGGGGGTCCTCGAGCAGTACTTC.

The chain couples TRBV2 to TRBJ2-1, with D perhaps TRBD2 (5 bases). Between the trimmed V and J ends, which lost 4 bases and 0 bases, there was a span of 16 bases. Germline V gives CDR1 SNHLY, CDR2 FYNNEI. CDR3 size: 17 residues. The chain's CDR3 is CASSAGQTGGSYNEQFF. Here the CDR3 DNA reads TGTGCCAGCAGTGCGGGTCAGACTGGAGGCTCCTACAATGAGCAGTTCTTC.

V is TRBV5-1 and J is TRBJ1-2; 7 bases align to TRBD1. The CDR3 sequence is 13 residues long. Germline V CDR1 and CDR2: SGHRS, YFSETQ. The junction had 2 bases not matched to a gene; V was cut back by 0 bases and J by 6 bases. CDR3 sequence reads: CASSLGQGHGYTF. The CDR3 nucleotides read TGCGCCAGCAGCTTGGGACAGGGCCATGGCTACACCTTC.

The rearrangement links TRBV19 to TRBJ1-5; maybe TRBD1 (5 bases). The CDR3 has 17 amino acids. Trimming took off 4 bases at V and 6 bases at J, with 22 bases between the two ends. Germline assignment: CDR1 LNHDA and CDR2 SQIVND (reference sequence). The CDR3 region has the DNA TGTGCCAGTAGTACAAAATTCGGGACTCCATCGGGTCAGCCCCAGCATTTT. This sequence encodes CASSTKFGTPSGQPQHF.

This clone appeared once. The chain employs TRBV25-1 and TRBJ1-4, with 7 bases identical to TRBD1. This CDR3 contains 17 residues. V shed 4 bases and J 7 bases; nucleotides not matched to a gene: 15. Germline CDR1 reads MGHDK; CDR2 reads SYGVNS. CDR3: CASSVPFNRGMGEKLFF. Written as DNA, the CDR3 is TGTGCCAGCAGTGTACCCTTTAACAGGGGAATGGGTGAAAAACTGTTTTTT.

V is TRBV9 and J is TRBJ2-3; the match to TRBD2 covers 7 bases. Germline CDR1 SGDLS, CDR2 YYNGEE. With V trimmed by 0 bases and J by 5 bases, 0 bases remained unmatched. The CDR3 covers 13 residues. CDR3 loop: CASSVGGGDTQYF. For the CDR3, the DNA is TGTGCCAGCAGCGTAGGGGGGGGAGATACGCAGTATTTT. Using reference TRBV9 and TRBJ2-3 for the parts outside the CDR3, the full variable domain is DSGVTQTPKHLITATGQRVTLRCSPRSGDLSVYWYQQSLDQGLQFLIQYYNGEERAKGNILERFSAQQFPDLHSELNLSSLELGDSALYFCASSVGGGDTQYFGPGTRLTVL.

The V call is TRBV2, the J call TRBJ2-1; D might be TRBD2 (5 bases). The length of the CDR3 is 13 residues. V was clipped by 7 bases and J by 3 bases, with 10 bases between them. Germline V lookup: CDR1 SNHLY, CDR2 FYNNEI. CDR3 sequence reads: CASIPDFYNEQFF. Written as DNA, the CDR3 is TGTGCCAGCATTCCGGACTTCTACAATGAGCAGTTCTTC.

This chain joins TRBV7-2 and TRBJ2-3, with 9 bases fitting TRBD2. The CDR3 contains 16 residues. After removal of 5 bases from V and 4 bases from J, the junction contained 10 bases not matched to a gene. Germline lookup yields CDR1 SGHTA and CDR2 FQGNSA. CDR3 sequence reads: CASSLSSGTGADTQYF. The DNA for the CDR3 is TGTGCCAGCAGCCTTTCTAGCGGGACGGGGGCAGATACGCAGTATTTT. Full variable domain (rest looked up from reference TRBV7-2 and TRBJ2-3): GAGVSQSPSNKVTEKGKDVELRCDPISGHTALYWYRQSLGQGLEFLIYFQGNSAPDKSGLPSDRFSAERTGGSVSTLTIQRTQQEDSAVYLCASSLSSGTGADTQYFGPGTRLTVL.

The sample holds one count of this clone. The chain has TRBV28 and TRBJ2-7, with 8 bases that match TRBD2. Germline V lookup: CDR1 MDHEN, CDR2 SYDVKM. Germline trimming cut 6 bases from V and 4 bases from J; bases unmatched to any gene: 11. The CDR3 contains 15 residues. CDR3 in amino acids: CASSNLGSGSYEQYF. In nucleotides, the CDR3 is TGTGCCAGCAGCAACCTGGGGAGCGGGAGTTACGAGCAGTACTTC.

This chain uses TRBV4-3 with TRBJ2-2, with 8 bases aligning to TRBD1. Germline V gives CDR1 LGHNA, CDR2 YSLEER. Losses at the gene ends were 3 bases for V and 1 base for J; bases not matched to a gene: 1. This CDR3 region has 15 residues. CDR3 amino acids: CASSHGTGNTGELFF. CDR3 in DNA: TGCGCCAGCAGCCACGGGACAGGGAACACCGGGGAGCTGTTTTTT.

CDR3 residues: CAWTGGETQYF. CDR3 coding DNA: TGTGCCTGGACAGGTGGAGAGACCCAGTACTTC. V gene TRBV30 combines with J gene TRBJ2-5, with D unresolved. This CDR3 is built from 11 residues. The V gene lost 4 bases and the J gene lost 4 bases, with 7 bases spanning the gap. Germline V lookup: CDR1 GTSNPN, CDR2 SVGIG (reference sequence).

The CDR3 DNA reads as TGCAGCGTTGGTACAGGGGAATCCTATGGCTACACCTTC. Its protein is CSVGTGESYGYTF. The rearrangement links TRBV29-1 to TRBJ1-2; TRBD1 agrees at 7 bases. Germline lookup yields CDR1 SQVTM and CDR2 ANQGSEA. There are 13 residues in the CDR3. J lost 4 bases, V lost 4 bases, and 6 bases had no gene match. The whole variable domain, remainder taken from reference TRBV29-1 and TRBJ1-2, is SAVISQKPSRDICQRGTSLTIQCQVDSQVTMMFWYRQQPGQSLTLIATANQGSEATYESGFVIDKFPISRPNLTFSTLTVSNMSPEDSSIYLCSVGTGESYGYTFGSGTRLTVV.

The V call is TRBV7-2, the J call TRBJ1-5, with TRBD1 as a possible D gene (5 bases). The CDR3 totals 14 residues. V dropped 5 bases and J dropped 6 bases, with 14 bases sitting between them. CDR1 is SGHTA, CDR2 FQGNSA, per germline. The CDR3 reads CASSLQGRSQPQHF. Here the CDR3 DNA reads TGTGCCAGCAGCCTGCAGGGTAGAAGTCAGCCCCAGCATTTT.

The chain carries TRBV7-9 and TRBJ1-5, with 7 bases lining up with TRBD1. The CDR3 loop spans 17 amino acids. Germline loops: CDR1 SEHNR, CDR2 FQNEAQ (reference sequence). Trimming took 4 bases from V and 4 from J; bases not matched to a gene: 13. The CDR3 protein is CASSSLDRDRKNQPQHF. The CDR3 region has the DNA TGTGCCAGCAGCTCGTTGGACCGGGACAGAAAAAATCAGCCCCAGCATTTT. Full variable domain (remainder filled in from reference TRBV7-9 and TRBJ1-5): DTGVSQNPRHKITKRGQNVTFRCDPISEHNRLYWYRQTLGQGPEFLTYFQNEAQLEKSRLLSDRFSAERPKGSFSTLEIQRTEQGDSAMYLCASSSLDRDRKNQPQHFGDGTRLSIL.